The 25 T cell receptor beta chains listed next were all sequenced from one sample in a study of T cell changes during pregnancy in multiple sclerosis. Profiling relied on immunoSEQ multiplex PCR, and the TCRdb table lists in-frame clones only, not all of them. The repertoire holds about 100,000 clones, with around 94% as singletons. The sequenced sample was peripheral blood, obtained in the second trimester of pregnancy. The receptors were gathered from a female donor with multiple sclerosis, enrolled in a pregnancy study.

The chain carries TRBV4-1 and TRBJ1-1; D is perhaps TRBD1 (5 bases). This CDR3 contains 15 residues. CDR1 MGHRA and CDR2 YSYEKL come from the germline V gene. Trimming cost V 0 bases and J 6 bases, with 14 bases left between them. For the CDR3, the DNA is TGCGCCAGCAGCCAAGAGACAGTGTTCGTCGCTGAAGCTTTCTTT. Translation gives CASSQETVFVAEAFF.

This chain links TRBV27 with TRBJ1-5; D is ambiguous. From germline, CDR1 is MNHEY and CDR2 SMNVEV (reference sequence). The CDR3 sequence is 14 residues long. V was cut by 4 bases and J by 5 bases, with 12 bases left in between. The CDR3 nucleotides are TGTGCCAGCAGTTATGGAGGCGAGGATCAGCCCCAGCATTTT. This translates into CASSYGGEDQPQHF.

This rearrangement joins TRBV7-9 to TRBJ1-5, with 9 bases aligning to TRBD1. Germline V gene sequence: CDR1 SEHNR, CDR2 FQNEAQ (reference sequence). V trimming: 3 bases; J trimming: 4 bases; junction bases outside the gene matches: 7. The CDR3 spans 16 residues. CDR3 nucleotide sequence: TGTGCCAGCAGCTTGGGACAGGGAGGAGGGAATCAGCCCCAGCATTTT. The encoded protein is CASSLGQGGGNQPQHF.

This clone was counted a single time. This chain uses TRBV2 with TRBJ1-1; tentative D call: TRBD1 (6 bases). Trimming took off 5 bases at V and 5 bases at J, with 18 bases between the two ends. CDR3 size: 15 residues. The germline gives CDR1 SNHLY, CDR2 FYNNEI. The CDR3 is CASSPQGLPNTEAFF. The CDR3 nucleotides are TGTGCCAGCAGTCCTCAGGGGCTCCCGAATACTGAAGCTTTCTTT.

The rearrangement uses TRBV7-8 and TRBJ2-7; D not certain. Trimming left V 5 bases short and J 0 bases short, with 17 bases between. The CDR3 runs to 16 residues. CDR1 and CDR2 (germline): SGHVS, FQNEAQ. The CDR3 DNA reads TGTGCCAGCAGCGCAGAGACTCGTTTTAGCTCCTACGAGCAGTACTTC. This sequence encodes CASSAETRFSSYEQYF.

The chain employs TRBV2 and TRBJ2-7; unclear D gene. CDR1 is SNHLY and CDR2 is FYNNEI in the germline V gene. V gave up 2 bases and J gave up 6 bases, with 5 bases separating them. This CDR3 comprises 11 residues. CDR3 bases: TGTGCCAGCAGTGAAATCCTCGAGCAGTACTTC. It yields the protein CASSEILEQYF.

The rearrangement uses TRBV9 and TRBJ1-2; D unclear. CDR1 and CDR2 from the germline V gene are SGDLS and YYNGEE. CDR3 length: 13 amino acids. The V gene lost 3 bases and the J gene lost 6 bases, with 12 bases spanning the gap. CDR3 sequence: CASSGGPAHGYTF. The CDR3 DNA follows: TGTGCCAGCAGCGGCGGGCCAGCTCATGGCTACACCTTC.

The gene calls are TRBV7-3 and TRBJ2-2; D perhaps matches TRBD1 (6 bases). CDR3 length equals 15 residues. Trimming shortened V by 2 bases and J by 5 bases, and 12 bases separated the two germline ends. Germline V gene sequence: CDR1 SGHTA, CDR2 FQGTGA. The CDR3 DNA reads TGTGCCAGCAGCTTAGTACTAGGGGGTACCGGGGAGCTGTTTTTT. Amino acid sequence: CASSLVLGGTGELFF.

A few counts support this clone. V usage is TRBV19 and J usage is TRBJ1-1, with D possibly TRBD1 on 5 matching bases. V lost 4 bases to trimming and J lost 7 bases, with 13 bases between them. Germline V lookup: CDR1 LNHDA, CDR2 SQIVND (reference sequence). The CDR3 spans 13 residues. CDR3 DNA sequence: TGTGCCAGTAGTAATACCCTCCAGGGTGAAGCTTTCTTT. Protein sequence: CASSNTLQGEAFF.

The rearrangement joins TRBV19 to TRBJ1-2; D is possibly TRBD1 (5 bases). V was cut by 6 bases and J by 4 bases, with 12 bases left in between. The germline V gene encodes CDR1 LNHDA and CDR2 SQIVND (reference sequence). The CDR3 contains 13 residues. Here the CDR3 DNA reads TGTGCCAGTAGCCCGGGACTTGGCTATGGCTACACCTTC. This translates into CASSPGLGYGYTF.

This rearrangement joins TRBV14 to TRBJ2-7; 9 nucleotides align to TRBD1. V shed 4 bases and J 1 base; nucleotides not matched to a gene: 8. This CDR3 comprises 16 residues. CDR1 and CDR2 from the germline V gene are SGHDN and FVKESK. CDR3 sequence: CASSRGQGTVSYEQYF. CDR3 DNA: TGTGCCAGCAGCCGGGGACAGGGAACCGTATCCTACGAGCAGTACTTC. The full variable domain, completed using reference TRBV14 and TRBJ2-7, is EAGVTQFPSHSVIEKGQTVTLRCDPISGHDNLYWYRRVMGKEIKFLLHFVKESKQDESGMPNNRFLAERTGGTYSTLKVQPAELEDSGVYFCASSRGQGTVSYEQYFGPGTRLTVT.

This clone appeared once. This chain links TRBV10-3 with TRBJ1-3; no definite D call. Trimming left V 10 bases short and J 4 bases short, with 14 bases between. This CDR3 is built from 13 residues. Germline V gives CDR1 ENHRY, CDR2 SYGVKD. In DNA, the CDR3 is TGTGCCACCGTGGCCCTAGAGGGAAACACCATATATTTT. This encodes CATVALEGNTIYF.

The rearrangement links TRBV7-9 to TRBJ2-7; no definite D call. The CDR3 extends over 11 amino acids. Germline CDR1 reads SEHNR; CDR2 reads FQNEAQ (reference sequence). V lost 4 bases to trimming and J lost 7 bases, with 8 bases between them. The CDR3 DNA reads as TGTGCCAGCAGCTCTTCGGTAGAGCAGTACTTC. The encoded protein is CASSSSVEQYF. Full variable domain (outside the CDR3, taken from reference TRBV7-9 and TRBJ2-7): DTGVSQNPRHKITKRGQNVTFRCDPISEHNRLYWYRQTLGQGPEFLTYFQNEAQLEKSRLLSDRFSAERPKGSFSTLEIQRTEQGDSAMYLCASSSSVEQYFGPGTRLTVT.

This clone was counted a few times. CDR3 sequence: CASSEFGTGEKLFF. The DNA for the CDR3 is TGTGCCAGCAGTGAATTTGGCACGGGAGAAAAACTGTTTTTT. The rearrangement joins TRBV25-1 to TRBJ1-4, with unresolved D. CDR1 MGHDK and CDR2 SYGVNS come from the germline V gene. This CDR3 comprises 14 residues. V lost 1 base, J lost 8 bases, and 11 bases lay in between.

The genes are TRBV6-1 and TRBJ2-1; no firm D call. CDR3 length: 14 amino acids. Trimming pared 8 bases from V and 8 bases from J, leaving 19 bases between. Germline assignment: CDR1 MNHNS and CDR2 SASEGT. CDR3 sequence (DNA): TGTGCCAGCTTTTCCCGAGCTGGTTCCGATGAGCAGTTCTTC. Protein product: CASFSRAGSDEQFF.

This clone was seen just once. V usage is TRBV9 and J usage is TRBJ2-4; 8 nucleotides match TRBD2. The CDR3 runs to 18 residues. CDR1 is SGDLS and CDR2 is YYNGEE in the germline V gene. J gave up 0 bases and V 0 bases, and 8 bases lay outside the gene matches. CDR3 protein: CASSVEASGLLAKNIQYF. CDR3 coding DNA: TGTGCCAGCAGCGTAGAGGCTAGCGGGCTTCTAGCCAAAAACATTCAGTACTTC.

The chain is built from TRBV30 and TRBJ1-2; weak D call: TRBD1 (5 bases). Trimming stripped 5 bases from V and 7 bases from J, with 14 bases between. This CDR3 region has 12 residues. In germline, CDR1 is GTSNPN, CDR2 SVGIG (reference sequence). CDR3: CAWLLGLGGYTF. The CDR3 DNA reads TGTGCCTGGCTCTTGGGGCTAGGTGGCTACACCTTC.

J is TRBJ1-4 and V is TRBV29-1, with TRBD1 matching over 9 bases. CDR3 length equals 15 residues. Germline assignment: CDR1 SQVTM and CDR2 ANQGSEA. The V gene end was trimmed by 1 base and the J gene end by 8 bases; junction bases not matched to a gene: 8. CDR3 coding DNA: TGCAGCGTTGAAGTCCCCCGGACAGGGGTCGAAAAACTGTTTTTT. Its protein product is CSVEVPRTGVEKLFF.

The CDR3 sequence is CASSVASTGQGLHEQYF. The CDR3 DNA reads as TGTGCCAGCAGCGTAGCTTCCACAGGACAGGGGCTCCACGAGCAGTACTTC. The V call is TRBV9, the J call TRBJ2-7; 9 bases align to TRBD1. The V gene's germline CDR1 is SGDLS and CDR2 YYNGEE. Losses at the gene ends were 0 bases for V and 5 bases for J; bases not matched to a gene: 12. The CDR3 loop spans 17 amino acids.

This rearrangement joins TRBV11-3 to TRBJ2-1, with 8 bases identical to TRBD2. The J segment lost 6 bases and the V segment lost 4 bases, leaving 8 bases of the junction unmatched. In germline, CDR1 is SGHNT, CDR2 YENEEA. This CDR3 region has 15 residues. The CDR3 spells CASSYLGGGINEQFF. The DNA of the CDR3 is TGTGCCAGCAGCTACCTCGGGGGGGGTATCAATGAGCAGTTCTTC.

This clone was detected only once. The chain couples TRBV27 to TRBJ2-6; TRBD1 might be the D (5 bases). Trimming shortened V by 5 bases and J by 0 bases, and 17 bases separated the two germline ends. CDR3 length: 18 residues. In germline, CDR1 is MNHEY, CDR2 SMNVEV (reference sequence). The CDR3 region has the DNA TGTGCCAGCAGTATGACCTTGGACAAATTCTCTGGGGCCAACGTCCTGACTTTC. It codes for CASSMTLDKFSGANVLTF.

In this sample, this clone turned up once. The V call is TRBV5-1, the J call TRBJ1-5; D may be TRBD1 (6 bases). CDR1 and CDR2 from the germline V gene are SGHRS and YFSETQ. Deletions cut 2 bases from V and 0 bases from J, with 9 bases between. CDR3 size: 15 residues. This CDR3 is CASSFRGDSNQPQHF. The CDR3 DNA is TGCGCCAGCAGCTTCAGGGGAGATAGCAATCAGCCCCAGCATTTT.

V usage is TRBV19 and J usage is TRBJ2-1; possible D gene TRBD1, 6 bases. V was pared by 6 bases and J by 2 bases, with 11 bases between. The CDR3 runs to 14 residues. Per the germline V gene, CDR1 is LNHDA and CDR2 is SQIVND (reference sequence). The CDR3 protein is CASSPGVAYNEQFF. CDR3 nucleotide sequence: TGTGCCAGTAGCCCAGGGGTAGCCTACAATGAGCAGTTCTTC.

This clone has just one count. The chain employs TRBV5-1 and TRBJ1-1; 7 positions agree with TRBD1. V lost 2 bases and J lost 1; bases outside the gene matches: 5. The CDR3 totals 15 residues. Germline CDR1 is SGHRS and CDR2 is YFSETQ. The CDR3 bases are TGCGCCAGCAGCTTCCAGGGGGGTGAGAACACTGAAGCTTTCTTT. Translation gives CASSFQGGENTEAFF.

The chain combines TRBV15 with TRBJ1-2; unclear D gene. Germline CDR1 and CDR2: LNHNV and YYDKDF (reference sequence). CDR3 length: 15 amino acids. V gave up 0 bases and J gave up 5 bases, with 13 bases separating them. In nucleotides, the CDR3 is TGTGCCACCAGCAGAGATGAGGACGGGGAGTATGGCTACACCTTC. It codes for CATSRDEDGEYGYTF.